The 8 T cell receptor beta chains below come from one sample, sequenced in a study of blood T cell repertoires in COVID-19. TCRdb's copy holds only in-frame clones and misses some; the assay was immunoSEQ multiplex PCR. Counted here are 100,000 to 150,000 clones, approximately 80% occurring once; the ten biggest clones make up roughly 10%. The specimen was peripheral blood. The receptors derive from a man aged 55 to 70 with acute or convalescent COVID-19.

This clone was found a few times. V gene TRBV2 combines with J gene TRBJ1-1, with 7 bases that match TRBD1. Per germline, CDR1 SNHLY and CDR2 FYNNEI. V was clipped by 9 bases and J by 10 bases; unmatched bases: 8. The CDR3 is 11 amino acids. As DNA, the CDR3 is TGTGCCAGACTACAGGGGTTGACAGCTTTCTTT. Its translation: CARLQGLTAFF.

The chain carries TRBV3-1 (or the pseudogene TRBV3-2) and TRBJ2-7; the D gene is possibly TRBD2 (6 bases). Germline V gene lookup returns CDR1 LGHDT and CDR2 YNNKEL (reference sequence). The ends were cut back, 8 bases at V and 1 base at J, with 12 bases in the middle. The CDR3 has 13 amino acids. This chain's CDR3 is CASWGGASYEQYF. The CDR3 DNA sequence: TGTGCCAGCTGGGGCGGGGCGTCCTACGAGCAGTACTTC.

The chain couples TRBV4-1 to TRBJ2-4, with 9 bases fitting TRBD2. The CDR3 is 15 amino acids. The J segment lost 12 bases and the V segment lost 0 bases, leaving 9 bases of the junction unmatched. The V gene's germline CDR1 is MGHRA and CDR2 YSYEKL. CDR3 protein: CASSQERTSAGTQYF. CDR3 nucleotide sequence: TGCGCCAGCAGCCAAGAAAGGACTAGCGCCGGCACTCAGTACTTC.

The chain carries TRBV4-1 and TRBJ2-5; 10 nucleotides align to TRBD2. V lost 4 bases, J lost 5 bases, and 7 bases stayed unmatched. The CDR3 is 15 amino acids. Germline-derived CDR1 and CDR2 are MGHRA and YSYEKL. The CDR3 loop reads CASSRRGTSVETQYF. DNA of the CDR3: TGCGCCAGCAGCCGCCGAGGGACTAGCGTCGAGACCCAGTACTTC.

V gene TRBV13 combines with J gene TRBJ2-1, with a weak D call TRBD1 (5 bases). Germline assignment: CDR1 PRHDT and CDR2 FYEKMQ (reference sequence). CDR3 length: 13 amino acids. The V and J ends lost 3 bases and 7 bases respectively, with 10 bases between them. The CDR3, as DNA: TGTGCCAGCAGCTTCATGACAGAGAATGAGCAGTTCTTC. This encodes CASSFMTENEQFF.

This clone came up many times. This sequence joins TRBV18 and TRBJ2-7; 9 nucleotides match TRBD2. Trimming at V came to 3 bases and at J to 4 bases, leaving 4 bases not matched to a gene. CDR3 length: 14 residues. Germline CDR1 reads KGHSH; CDR2 reads LQKENI. CDR3 in amino acids: CASSPTSGQYEQYF. The DNA of the CDR3 is TGTGCCAGCTCACCGACTAGCGGACAATACGAGCAGTACTTC.

This clone was seen a single time. The chain is built from TRBV6-1 and TRBJ1-1; 7 bases line up with TRBD1. Unmatched junction bases numbered 3, after V lost 2 bases and J lost 3 bases. The V gene's germline CDR1 is MNHNS and CDR2 SASEGT. This CDR3 region has 14 residues. The CDR3 sequence: CASSEQGEYTEAFF. DNA of the CDR3: TGTGCCAGCAGTGAACAGGGGGAGTACACTGAAGCTTTCTTT.

The rearrangement links TRBV28 to TRBJ2-3, with TRBD2 identical over 15 bases. Trimming took 7 bases from V and 0 from J; bases not matched to a gene: 14. The V gene's germline CDR1 is MDHEN and CDR2 SYDVKM. This CDR3 region has 20 residues. The CDR3 is CASTPGQAGLAGGSTDTQYF. CDR3 bases: TGTGCCAGCACCCCTGGACAGGCCGGACTAGCGGGAGGGAGCACAGATACGCAGTATTTT.